What follows is one T cell receptor (beta chain) and its context. Its antigen is currently unknown. This entry belongs to a study of cytomegalovirus exposure and HLA in healthy donors. Study conclusions and caveats: HLA alleles showed associations with about 17,000 TCR beta sequences in a later analysis, at a 0.05 false discovery rate. Solely CMV serostatus was available to characterize immune exposure.

J was trimmed by 1 base and V by 6 bases; bases with no gene match: 2. The CDR3 consists of 13 residues. Germline V gene lookup returns CDR1 SGHVS and CDR2 FQNEAQ. The PCR made use of 60 Vbeta and 13 Jbeta primers. TCRdb's table, derived via immunoSEQ multiplex PCR, lists solely in-frame clones and lacks some. The data show hundreds of thousands of clones, approximately 82% seen once. This clonotype was obtained from a woman in her 40s in good health and CMV-seronegative. The specimen sequenced was PBMCs. V is TRBV7-8 and J is TRBJ1-1, with 7 bases aligning to TRBD1. CDR3: CASRRDRNTEAFF. The CDR3 DNA sequence: TGTGCCAGCAGGCGGGACAGGAACACTGAAGCTTTCTTT. The full variable domain, rest sourced from reference TRBV7-8 and TRBJ1-1, is GAGVSQSPRYKVAKRGQDVALRCDPISGHVSLFWYQQALGQGPEFLTYFQNEAQLDKSGLPSDRFFAERPEGSVSTLKIQRTQQEDSAVYLCASRRDRNTEAFFGQGTRLTVV.